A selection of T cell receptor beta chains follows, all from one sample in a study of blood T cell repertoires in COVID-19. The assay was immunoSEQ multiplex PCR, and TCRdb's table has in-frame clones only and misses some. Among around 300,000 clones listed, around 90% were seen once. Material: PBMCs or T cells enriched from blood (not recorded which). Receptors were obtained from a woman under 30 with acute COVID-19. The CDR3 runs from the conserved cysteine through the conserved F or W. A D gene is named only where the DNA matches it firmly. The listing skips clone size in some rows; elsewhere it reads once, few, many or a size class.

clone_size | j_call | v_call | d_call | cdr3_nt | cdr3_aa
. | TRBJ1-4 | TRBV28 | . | TGTGCCAGCAGTTTTTCCAACGGGGGGGAAAAACTGTTTTTT | CASSFSNGGEKLFF
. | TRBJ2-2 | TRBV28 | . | TGTGCCAGCAGTTTAAGTTCGCGGGGATACACCGGGGAGCTGTTTTTT | CASSLSSRGYTGELFF
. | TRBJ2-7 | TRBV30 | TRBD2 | TGTGCCTGGACTAGCGGGAGCCTCGAGCAGTACTTC | CAWTSGSLEQYF
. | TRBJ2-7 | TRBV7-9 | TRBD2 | TGTGCCAGCAGCTTCGGGGGGGCTGGAGAGCAGTACTTC | CASSFGGAGEQYF
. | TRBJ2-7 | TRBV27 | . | TGTGCCAGCAGTTTAGGAGCGACCTACGAGCAGTACTTC | CASSLGATYEQYF
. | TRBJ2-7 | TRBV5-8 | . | TGTGCCAGCAGCTCGTACTACGAGCAGTACTTC | CASSSYYEQYF
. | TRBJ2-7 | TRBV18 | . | TGTGCCAGCTCACGGGGGCCCGATTCCTACGAGCAGTACTTC | CASSRGPDSYEQYF
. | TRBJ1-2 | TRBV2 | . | TGTGCCAGCAGTGAGAATCTAGGGACTGTCGGAGGCTACACCTTC | CASSENLGTVGGYTF
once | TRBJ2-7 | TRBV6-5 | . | TGTGCCAGCAGGGTTGGCGGAACCTACGAGCAGTACTTC | CASRVGGTYEQYF
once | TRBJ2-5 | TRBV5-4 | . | TGTGCCTTTTTCGGCGGGCTCTTGCCCCAAGAGACCCAGTACTTC | CAFFGGLLPQETQYF
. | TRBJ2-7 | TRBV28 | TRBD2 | TGTGCCAGCAGTTTGAGCGGGATAGGGTACGAGCAGTACTTC | CASSLSGIGYEQYF
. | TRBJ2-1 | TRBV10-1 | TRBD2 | TGCGCCAGCAGTGAGTCCGGCGGGAGGGCCCTCAATGAGCAGTTCTTC | CASSESGGRALNEQFF
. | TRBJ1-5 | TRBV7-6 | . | TGTGCCAGCAGCCTTCGGCAGGGTGGGAATCAGCCCCAGCATTTT | CASSLRQGGNQPQHF
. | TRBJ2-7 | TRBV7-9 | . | TGTGCCAGCAGCTTAGGGGGACATCCCTACGAGCAGTACTTC | CASSLGGHPYEQYF
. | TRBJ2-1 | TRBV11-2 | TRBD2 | TGTGCCAGCAGGAACCCCTCTGCGGGAGACAATGAGCAGTTCTTC | CASRNPSAGDNEQFF
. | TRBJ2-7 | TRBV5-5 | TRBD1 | TGTGCCAGCAGCTTGCAGACAGGGGGCAGTTTCAACGAGCAGTACTTC | CASSLQTGGSFNEQYF
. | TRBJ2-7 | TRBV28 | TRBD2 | TGTGCCAGCAGTTTATTTGCTAGCGGGACGTACGAGCAGTACTTC | CASSLFASGTYEQYF
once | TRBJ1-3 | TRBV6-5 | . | TGTGCCAGCAGCTTACAGGGCAGCTCTGGAAACACCATATATTTT | CASSLQGSSGNTIYF
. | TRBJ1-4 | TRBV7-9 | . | TGTGCCGGTTCCCGGGCAGGGGCAGATGAAAAACTGTTTTTT | CAGSRAGADEKLFF
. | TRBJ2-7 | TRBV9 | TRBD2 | TGTGCCAGCAGCGAGGGGAGCGGGGGCGATGTGGACGAGCAGTACTTC | CASSEGSGGDVDEQYF
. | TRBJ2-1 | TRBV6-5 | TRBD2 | TGTGCCAGCAGTTACTCGGGACTACGGCATGAGCAGTTCTTC | CASSYSGLRHEQFF
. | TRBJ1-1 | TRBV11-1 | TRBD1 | TGTGCCAGCAGCTTATGGGGACAGGGAGTTGGAGCTTTCTTT | CASSLWGQGVGAFF
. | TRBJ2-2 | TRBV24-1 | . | TGTGCCACCAGTGGGAGGTGGGACACCGGGGAGCTGTTTTTT | CATSGRWDTGELFF
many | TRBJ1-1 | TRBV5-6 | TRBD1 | TGTGCCAGCAGGGAAAGGGGGACAGGGACTGAAGCTTTCTTT | CASRERGTGTEAFF
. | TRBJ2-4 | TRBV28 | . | TGTGCCAGCAGACCACAGGGTGCCGTTCAGTACTTC | CASRPQGAVQYF
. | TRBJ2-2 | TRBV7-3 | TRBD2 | TGTGCCAGCAGCTTATCCCCCTCTAGCGGGAGGGCCGGGGAGCTGTTTTTT | CASSLSPSSGRAGELFF
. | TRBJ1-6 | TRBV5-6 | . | TGTGCCAGCAGGTACGGGAGTTATAATTCACCCCTCCACTTT | CASRYGSYNSPLHF
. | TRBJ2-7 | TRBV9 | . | TGTGCCAGCAGCGTAGCGGCAGCCGGAGGGTACGAGCAGTACTTC | CASSVAAAGGYEQYF
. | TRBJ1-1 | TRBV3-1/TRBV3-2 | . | TGTGCCAGCAGCCAAATGCCAGGGATTGGGGACACTGAAGCTTTCTTT | CASSQMPGIGDTEAFF
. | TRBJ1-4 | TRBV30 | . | TGTGCCTGGACAGGGCTGAATAATGAAAAACTGTTTTTT | CAWTGLNNEKLFF
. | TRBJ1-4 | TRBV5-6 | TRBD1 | TGTGCCAGCAGCGGAAGACAGGGACCTAATGAAAAACTGTTTTTT | CASSGRQGPNEKLFF
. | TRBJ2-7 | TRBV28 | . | TGTGCCAGCAGTTCACAACACCCCGAGCAGTACTTC | CASSSQHPEQYF
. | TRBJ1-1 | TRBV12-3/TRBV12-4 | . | TGTGCCAGCAGTTTGGTAGCCGTTGAAGCTTTCTTT | CASSLVAVEAFF
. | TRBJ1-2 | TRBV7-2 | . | TGTGCCAGCAGTCTCAGGGATTGGGATGGCTACACCTTC | CASSLRDWDGYTF
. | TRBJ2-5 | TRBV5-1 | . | TGCGCCAGCAGCTTGGTCGGGGAAGAGACCCAGTACTTC | CASSLVGEETQYF
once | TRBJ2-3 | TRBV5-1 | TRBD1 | TGCGCCAGCAGCTTCACAGGGGACACAGATACGCAGTATTTT | CASSFTGDTDTQYF
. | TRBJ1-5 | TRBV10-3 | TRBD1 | TGTGCCATCAGTGAGGAATACAGGGGTAGCAATCAGCCCCAGCATTTT | CAISEEYRGSNQPQHF
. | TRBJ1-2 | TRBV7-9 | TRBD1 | TGTGCCAGCAGCGGACAGGGGATAGTCTATGGCTACACCTTC | CASSGQGIVYGYTF
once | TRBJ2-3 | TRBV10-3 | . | TGTGCCTCTGCAGGGAGGAGAGCAGATACGCAGTATTTT | CASAGRRADTQYF
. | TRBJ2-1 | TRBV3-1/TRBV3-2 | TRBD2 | TGTGCCAGCAGCAGGGAGCGGGGAGCCTACAATGAGCAGTTCTTC | CASSRERGAYNEQFF
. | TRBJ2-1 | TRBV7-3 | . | TGTGCCAGCAGCTTAACCGCGGGCTCCTACAATGAGCAGTTCTTC | CASSLTAGSYNEQFF
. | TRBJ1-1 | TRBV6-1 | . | TGTGCCAGCAGTGACCCCGGGGGGCGCGACACTGAAGCTTTCTTT | CASSDPGGRDTEAFF
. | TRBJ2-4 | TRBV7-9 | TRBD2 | TGTGCCAGCACTCCCACCCGCGGGAGGGCGGACATTCAGTACTTC | CASTPTRGRADIQYF
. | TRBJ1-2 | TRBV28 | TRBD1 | TGTGCCAGCAGTTTAGGTGACAGGGTCGATGGCTACACCTTC | CASSLGDRVDGYTF
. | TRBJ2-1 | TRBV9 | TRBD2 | TGTGCCAGCCAGCGGGAGCCAGACTACAATGAGCAGTTCTTC | CASQREPDYNEQFF